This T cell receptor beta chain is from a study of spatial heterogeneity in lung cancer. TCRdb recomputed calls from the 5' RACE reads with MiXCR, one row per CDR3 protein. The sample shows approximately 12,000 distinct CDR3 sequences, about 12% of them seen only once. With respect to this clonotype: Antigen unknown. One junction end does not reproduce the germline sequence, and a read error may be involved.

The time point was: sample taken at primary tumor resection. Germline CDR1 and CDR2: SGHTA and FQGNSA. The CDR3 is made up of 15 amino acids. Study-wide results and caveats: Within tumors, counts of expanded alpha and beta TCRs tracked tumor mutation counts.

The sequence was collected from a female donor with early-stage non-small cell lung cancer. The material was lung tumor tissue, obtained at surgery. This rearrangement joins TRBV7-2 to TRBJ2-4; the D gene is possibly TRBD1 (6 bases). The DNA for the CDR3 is TGTGCCAACAGCTTGGGGGACATAGCCAAAAACATTCAGTACTTC. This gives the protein CANSLGDIAKNIQYF.